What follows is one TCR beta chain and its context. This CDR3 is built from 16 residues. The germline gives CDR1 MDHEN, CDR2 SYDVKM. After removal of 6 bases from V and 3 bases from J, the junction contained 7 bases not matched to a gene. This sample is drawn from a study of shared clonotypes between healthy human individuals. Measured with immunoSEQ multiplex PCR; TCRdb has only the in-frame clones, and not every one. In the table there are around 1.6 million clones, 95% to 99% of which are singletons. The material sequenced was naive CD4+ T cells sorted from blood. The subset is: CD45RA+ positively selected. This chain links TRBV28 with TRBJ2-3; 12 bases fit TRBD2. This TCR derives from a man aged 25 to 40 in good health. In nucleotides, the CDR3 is TGTGCCAGCAGCCGACTAGCGGGAGCGAGGACAGATACGCAGTATTTT. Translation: CASSRLAGARTDTQYF.